The table lists the clone carrying this T cell receptor beta chain with many counts. These data originate in a study of T-cell reconstitution after alpha-beta-depleted transplantation in children. This CDR3 is 16 amino acids long. Germline CDR1 MNHEY, CDR2 SVGAGI. Trimming stripped 6 bases from V and 3 bases from J, with 18 bases between. Unique molecular identifiers were incorporated when the TCRbeta library was constructed. TCRdb redid the calling of the PCR reads with MiXCR, one entry per CDR3 protein. The table shows 70,000 to 100,000 distinct CDR3 sequences, with roughly an eighth occurring only once.

This clonotype was obtained from a human donor who donated a stem cell graft to a child with inherited bone marrow failure. The rearrangement joins TRBV6-5 to TRBJ1-5; D is ambiguous. Sequencing used PBMCs from the stem cell graft donor, obtained from the stem cell graft. The CDR3 sequence: CASRPLVDRFNQPQHF. Written as DNA, the CDR3 is TGTGCCAGCAGGCCGCTTGTGGACCGGTTCAATCAGCCCCAGCATTTT.